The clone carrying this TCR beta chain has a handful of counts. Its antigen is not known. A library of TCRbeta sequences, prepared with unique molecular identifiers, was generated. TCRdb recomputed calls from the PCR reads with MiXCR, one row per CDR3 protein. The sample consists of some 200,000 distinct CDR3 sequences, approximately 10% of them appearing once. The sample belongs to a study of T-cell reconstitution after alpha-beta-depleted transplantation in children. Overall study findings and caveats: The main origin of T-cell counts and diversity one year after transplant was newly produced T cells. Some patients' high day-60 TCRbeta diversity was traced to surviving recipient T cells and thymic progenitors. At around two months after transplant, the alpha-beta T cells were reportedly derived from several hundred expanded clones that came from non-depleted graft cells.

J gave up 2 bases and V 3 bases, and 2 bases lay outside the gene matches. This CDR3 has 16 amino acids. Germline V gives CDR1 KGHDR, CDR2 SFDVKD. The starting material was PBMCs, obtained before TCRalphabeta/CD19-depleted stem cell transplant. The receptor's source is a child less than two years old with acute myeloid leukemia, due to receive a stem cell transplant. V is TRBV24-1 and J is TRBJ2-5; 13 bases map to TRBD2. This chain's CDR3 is CATSDGLAGVQETQYF. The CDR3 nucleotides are TGTGCCACCAGTGATGGACTAGCGGGGGTTCAAGAGACCCAGTACTTC.